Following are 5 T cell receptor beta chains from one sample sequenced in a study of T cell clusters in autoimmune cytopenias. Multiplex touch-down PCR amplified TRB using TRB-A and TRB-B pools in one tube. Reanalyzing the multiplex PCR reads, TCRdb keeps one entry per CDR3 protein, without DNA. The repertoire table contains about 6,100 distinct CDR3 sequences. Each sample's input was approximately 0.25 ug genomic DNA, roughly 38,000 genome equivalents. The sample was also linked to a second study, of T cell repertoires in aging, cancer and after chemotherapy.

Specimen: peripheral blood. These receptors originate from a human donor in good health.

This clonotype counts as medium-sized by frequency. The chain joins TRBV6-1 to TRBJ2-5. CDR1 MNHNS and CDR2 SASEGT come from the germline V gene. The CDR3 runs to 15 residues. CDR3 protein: CASSEAGSYQETQYF.

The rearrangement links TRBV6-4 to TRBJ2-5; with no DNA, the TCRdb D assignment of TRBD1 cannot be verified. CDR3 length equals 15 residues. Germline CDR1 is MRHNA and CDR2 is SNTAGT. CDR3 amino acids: CASSEGQGGQETQYF.

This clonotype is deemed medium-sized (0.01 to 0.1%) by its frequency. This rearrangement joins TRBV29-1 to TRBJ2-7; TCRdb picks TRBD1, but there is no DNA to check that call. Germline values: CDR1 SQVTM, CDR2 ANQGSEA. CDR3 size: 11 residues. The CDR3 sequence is CSAGWSYEQYF.

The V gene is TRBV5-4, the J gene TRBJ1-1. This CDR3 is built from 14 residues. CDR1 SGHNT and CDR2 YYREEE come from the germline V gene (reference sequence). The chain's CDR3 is CASSLDRLNTEAFF.

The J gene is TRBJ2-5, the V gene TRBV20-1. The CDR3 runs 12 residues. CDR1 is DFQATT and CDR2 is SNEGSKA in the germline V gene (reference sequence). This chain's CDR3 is CSARSLLETQYF.